Listed below are T cell receptor beta chains from one sample, sequenced in a study of technical replicates of blood from four donors. Assay: immunoSEQ multiplex PCR; the TCRdb copy retains only in-frame clones and omits some. The sample carries about 85,000 clones, over 90% recorded once. Sequenced input: T cells isolated from PBMCs. These receptors all stem from a human donor in good health. CDR3s include the opening cysteine and the closing phenylalanine or tryptophan. A D gene is named only where the DNA matches it firmly. Expanded clones are given a class, and other clones once, few, many or no size at all.

V gene	D gene	clone size	J gene	CDR3 DNA	CDR3 protein
TRBV28	TRBD2	once	TRBJ2-2	TGTGCCAGCGTGACTAGCGGGACCGGGGAGCTGTTTTTT	CASVTSGTGELFF
TRBV19	TRBD1	.	TRBJ2-7	TGTGCCAGTAGTAAAAGCCGGGACAGTGCTTTGCAGTACTTC	CASSKSRDSALQYF
TRBV6-4	.	.	TRBJ1-1	TGTGCCAGCAGTGATCACGGTGGTTTGAACACTGAAGCTTTCTTT	CASSDHGGLNTEAFF
TRBV7-6	.	.	TRBJ1-3	TGTGCCAGCAGCTTAGATCTTGGAAACACCATATATTTT	CASSLDLGNTIYF
TRBV6-4	TRBD1	.	TRBJ1-1	TGTGCCAGCAGTGACAGTCCCGGACAGGGAACTTTGACCTTAATCGACTGCACTGAAGCTTTCTTT	CASSDSPGQGTLTLIDCTEAFF
TRBV7-9	TRBD1	.	TRBJ2-1	TGTGCCAGCAGCCTCGGGACAGGGGCTACCTACAATGAGCAGTTCTTC	CASSLGTGATYNEQFF
TRBV6-6	.	.	TRBJ2-1	TGTGCCAGCAGTTACTCAGGGGATTACAATGAGCAGTTCTTC	CASSYSGDYNEQFF
TRBV7-3	.	.	TRBJ1-6	TGTGCCAGCAGCCCCACACCAGGGAACTCACCCCTCCACTTT	CASSPTPGNSPLHF
TRBV6-5	TRBD1	.	TRBJ2-5	TGTGCCAGCAGTAACTTCGGACAGGGAGGTGAGACCCAGTACTTC	CASSNFGQGGETQYF
TRBV27	.	.	TRBJ1-1	TGTGCCGTGGGGGGGGACGAGGCTTTCTTT	CAVGGDEAFF
TRBV19	TRBD1	.	TRBJ2-7	TGTGCCAGTAGTATAACAGGGGGCATCCACGAGCAGTACTTC	CASSITGGIHEQYF
TRBV19	TRBD1	.	TRBJ2-1	TGTGCCAGTAGTCTCGACAGGGGAAACCTTTACAATGAGCAGTTCTTC	CASSLDRGNLYNEQFF
TRBV6-1	.	.	TRBJ1-2	TGTGCCAGCAGCGGACAGTTAGGGAACTATGGCTACACCTTC	CASSGQLGNYGYTF
TRBV5-1	TRBD1	.	TRBJ2-1	TGCGCCAGCAGCTTGACAGGGGCCTTTAATGAGCAGTTCTTC	CASSLTGAFNEQFF
TRBV2	.	.	TRBJ2-2	TGTGCCAGCAGCCCCCTAGAGCGGAAATTCGCGAACACCGGGGAGCTGTTTTTT	CASSPLERKFANTGELFF
TRBV28	.	.	TRBJ1-1	TGTGCCAGCAGCTTAACGGAAACCGGGTTCACTGAAGCTTTCTTT	CASSLTETGFTEAFF
TRBV27	.	once	TRBJ2-7	TGTGCCAGCAGTTTTTTTCCACAGAGTCCCCACGAGCAGTACTTC	CASSFFPQSPHEQYF
TRBV5-1	.	.	TRBJ2-6	TGCGCCAGCAAGGGAGTTGGAGGGGCCAACGTCCTGACTTTC	CASKGVGGANVLTF
TRBV4-1	.	.	TRBJ2-1	TGCGCCAGCAGCCAACTTGAACAGGGTTACTACAATGAGCAGTTCTTC	CASSQLEQGYYNEQFF
TRBV5-1	TRBD1	.	TRBJ1-4	TGCGCCAGCAGAGCCACAGGGGCAACTAATGAAAAACTGTTTTTT	CASRATGATNEKLFF
TRBV6-1	TRBD1	.	TRBJ1-3	TGTGCCAGCAGCCAGGGGGTAGAAGCTGGAAACACCATATATTTT	CASSQGVEAGNTIYF
TRBV5-4	.	.	TRBJ2-1	TGTGCCAGCAGTTTGAGTGCAGGCTCCTACAATGAGCAGTTCTTC	CASSLSAGSYNEQFF
TRBV9	.	.	TRBJ1-4	TGTGCCAGCAGCGTAGATGGCAGGAATGAAAAACTGTTTTTT	CASSVDGRNEKLFF
TRBV19	TRBD1	.	TRBJ2-2	TGTGCCAGCAGTATAGAGGGGACAGGCGGGGAGCTGTTTTTT	CASSIEGTGGELFF
TRBV5-4	.	.	TRBJ2-5	TGTGCCAGCAGCGCATTTACCGCGGGACAAGAGACCCAGTACTTC	CASSAFTAGQETQYF
TRBV2	TRBD2	.	TRBJ2-3	TGTGCCAACCTAGCGGGAGCGGATACGCAGTATTTT	CANLAGADTQYF
TRBV28	.	.	TRBJ1-1	TGTGCCAGCAGTCTCAGGACATCAATGAACACTGAAGCTTTCTTT	CASSLRTSMNTEAFF
TRBV19	TRBD1	.	TRBJ2-2	TGTGCCAGTTCACCCCGGGACAGGTTAACCGGGGAGCTGTTTTTT	CASSPRDRLTGELFF
TRBV2	.	.	TRBJ2-3	TGTGCCAGCAGTGAGTCTCCCGTTAGCACAGATACGCAGTATTTT	CASSESPVSTDTQYF
TRBV19	.	.	TRBJ1-3	TGTGCCAGTAGTGAACAGGTTTCTGGAAACACCATATATTTT	CASSEQVSGNTIYF
TRBV27	TRBD2	.	TRBJ2-3	TGTGCCACAAGGACTAGCGGAGATACGCAGTATTTT	CATRTSGDTQYF
TRBV27	.	.	TRBJ1-1	TGTGCCAGCAGCAGTAGAAGGGGACATCTTGAAGCTTTCTTT	CASSSRRGHLEAFF
TRBV6-5	TRBD1	.	TRBJ1-2	TGTGCCAGCAGTGGAGGACAGGGGGACTATGGCTACACCTTC	CASSGGQGDYGYTF
TRBV7-8	.	.	TRBJ2-1	TGTGCCAGCAGCTCCCTACCCAGCGGCTCCTACAATGAGCAGTTCTTC	CASSSLPSGSYNEQFF
TRBV28	.	.	TRBJ2-2	TGTGCCAGCAGTTTAAGTAAGCGAGTTACCGGGGAGCTGTTTTTT	CASSLSKRVTGELFF
TRBV29-1	.	.	TRBJ2-3	TGCAGCGTCTCCACAGATACGCAGTATTTT	CSVSTDTQYF
TRBV5-4	TRBD1	.	TRBJ2-3	TGTGCCAGCAGCTCGGCTGACAGGGGGCCAGATACGCAGTATTTT	CASSSADRGPDTQYF
TRBV7-9	.	.	TRBJ1-3	TGTGCCAGCAGCCCGATAGGGGCGGACACCATATATTTT	CASSPIGADTIYF
TRBV4-1	TRBD1	.	TRBJ2-2	TGCGCCAGCAGCCAACAGGGGGCCCCCGGGGAGCTGTTTTTT	CASSQQGAPGELFF
TRBV4-2	.	.	TRBJ2-3	TGTGCCAGCAGCCAGCTAGGTCTAGGCGTGAATTTT	CASSQLGLGVNF
TRBV27	.	.	TRBJ2-3	TGTGCCAGCAGCCTAGCCCTAGACGGCACAGATACGCAGTATTTT	CASSLALDGTDTQYF
TRBV30	TRBD1	.	TRBJ1-4	TGTGCCTGGAGGAAGGGACAGGGGGCGAGGGAAAAACTGTTTTTT	CAWRKGQGAREKLFF
TRBV30	TRBD1	.	TRBJ2-1	TGTGCCTGGACGGGACAGACATCCTACAATGAGCAGTTCTTC	CAWTGQTSYNEQFF
TRBV28	TRBD1	.	TRBJ2-7	TGTGCCAGCAGTACCCCCGGAGGACAGGGGACCTACGAGCAGTACTTC	CASSTPGGQGTYEQYF
TRBV4-1	TRBD1	.	TRBJ2-1	TGCGCCAGCAGCCAAGTAGTCGGGGACAGGGGCCTCTACAATGAGCAGTTCTTC	CASSQVVGDRGLYNEQFF
TRBV11-3	TRBD2	.	TRBJ2-7	TGTGCCAGCAGCCAGACTAGCGGAAGCTCCTACGAGCAGTACTTC	CASSQTSGSSYEQYF
TRBV5-8	TRBD1	.	TRBJ2-1	TGTGCCAGCAGCTTGGACAGGGGCACCTACAATGAGCAGTTCTTC	CASSLDRGTYNEQFF
TRBV6-1	.	.	TRBJ2-7	TGTGCCAGCTTGGAAACAGGAGTTATCTCCTACGAGCAGTACTTC	CASLETGVISYEQYF
TRBV5-1	.	.	TRBJ2-7	TGCGCCAGCAGCTTAACTAATTACGAGCAGTACTTC	CASSLTNYEQYF